Below are 8 T cell receptor beta chains sequenced from a single sample in a study of T-cell reconstitution after alpha-beta-depleted transplantation in children. Library preparation (for TCRbeta) was performed with unique molecular identifiers. TCRdb re-derived calls from the PCR reads in MiXCR, one entry per CDR3 protein. The data contain 300,000 to 350,000 distinct CDR3 sequences, approximately 23% of them singletons. Specimen: PBMCs, mostly from graft donor cells, collected 180 days after TCRalphabeta/CD19-depleted stem cell transplant. The receptors come from a male patient aged 10-17 years who had a stem cell transplant for acute lymphoblastic leukemia, so the T cells may come from the graft donor.

The V gene is TRBV15, the J gene TRBJ1-4; D gene uncertain. Germline-derived CDR1 and CDR2 are LNHNV and YYDKDF (reference sequence). This CDR3 spans 13 amino acids. The V end lost 3 bases, the J end lost 5 bases, and 7 bases lay between the germline ends. CDR3 bases: TGTGCCACCAGCAGGCGAAAGAATGAAAAACTGTTTTTT. Its translation: CATSRRKNEKLFF.

In its sample, this clonotype was seen a few times. The chain is built from TRBV27 and TRBJ2-1; TRBD1 might be the D (5 bases). Germline-derived CDR1 and CDR2 are MNHEY and SMNVEV (reference sequence). Between the trimmed V and J ends, which lost 6 bases and 2 bases, there was a span of 14 bases. CDR3 length: 15 amino acids. As DNA, the CDR3 is TGTGCCAGCAGAGTATTAAGGGGCCCCTACAATGAGCAGTTCTTC. It is translated as CASRVLRGPYNEQFF.

The rearrangement uses TRBV25-1 and TRBJ2-7; D may be TRBD1 (6 bases). The V and J ends lost 3 bases and 3 bases respectively, with 15 bases between them. CDR1 MGHDK and CDR2 SYGVNS come from the germline V gene. CDR3 size: 15 residues. CDR3 protein: CASSDPGRGIYEQYF. The CDR3 nucleotides read TGTGCCAGCAGTGATCCCGGTAGGGGGATCTACGAGCAGTACTTC.

The chain uses TRBV7-3 and TRBJ2-2, with a possible D match to TRBD2 (6 bases). Trimming stripped 1 base from V and 0 bases from J, with 12 bases between. There are 17 residues in the CDR3. Germline lookup yields CDR1 SGHTA and CDR2 FQGTGA. The CDR3 DNA sequence: TGTGCCAGCAGCTTAAGGATTGGAGGGACGAACACCGGGGAGCTGTTTTTT. The encoded protein is CASSLRIGGTNTGELFF.

This clonotype was detected a few times. V usage is TRBV6-5 and J usage is TRBJ2-5, with D tentatively TRBD2 (5 bases). The CDR3 has 13 amino acids. From germline, CDR1 is MNHEY and CDR2 SVGAGI. V lost 2 bases and J lost 5, with 9 bases in between. CDR3 sequence reads: CASSYEGGETQYF. The DNA for the CDR3 is TGTGCCAGCAGTTACGAGGGCGGGGAGACCCAGTACTTC.

This clonotype was found a few times. The CDR3 spells CASSLESREQYF. CDR3 nucleotides: TGTGCCAGCAGCTTGGAGTCGCGCGAGCAGTACTTC. V and J are TRBV5-6 and TRBJ2-7; D uncertain. Germline V gives CDR1 SGHDT, CDR2 YYEEEE. This CDR3 is 12 amino acids long. Trimming took 0 bases from V and 6 from J, leaving 7 bases between them.

There are a few counts of this clonotype. The rearrangement joins TRBV5-5 to TRBJ2-2, with D possibly being TRBD1 (5 bases). From germline, CDR1 is SGHKS and CDR2 YYEKEE (reference sequence). The CDR3 contains 17 residues. Trimming stripped 3 bases from V and 6 bases from J, with 21 bases between. In nucleotides, the CDR3 is TGTGCCAGCAGCTGGGATGCAACAGGACCTGGTCCCGGGGAGCTGTTTTTT. The encoded protein is CASSWDATGPGPGELFF.

The CDR3 DNA reads as TGTGCCAGCAGCCAAGCTCGCCGGGACAGATACAATGAAAAACTGTTTTTT. This encodes CASSQARRDRYNEKLFF. The rearrangement links TRBV4-2 to TRBJ1-4, with 7 bases fitting TRBD1. The V segment lost 1 base and the J segment 5 bases; nucleotides outside the gene matches: 10. The length of the CDR3 is 17 residues. Looked up from germline, CDR1 is LGHNA and CDR2 is YNFKEQ.